This is a list of T cell receptor beta chains from one sample in a study of T cell responses to AZD1222 COVID-19 vaccine. Sequencing used immunoSEQ multiplex PCR; TCRdb keeps in-frame clones, though not all of them. The data contain 200,000 or so clones, about 89% of them singletons. Sequenced material: peripheral blood, taken on day 0 of MenACWY control vaccination. All receptors come from an adult in good health. The CDR3 runs from the conserved cysteine through the conserved F or W. Fields, in order: D gene, V gene, J gene, clone size, CDR3 protein, CDR3 DNA. A D gene is named only where the DNA matches it firmly. Not every row has a clone size; where given, it reads once, few, many or a size class.

d_gene: NA; v_gene: TRBV7-7; j_gene: TRBJ2-5; abundance: NA; CDR3aa: CASSSARGAGETQYF; CDR3nt: TGTGCTAGCAGCTCTGCACGGGGCGCCGGAGAGACCCAGTACTTC
d_gene: NA; v_gene: TRBV9; j_gene: TRBJ2-5; abundance: NA; CDR3aa: CASGGGGAQETQYF; CDR3nt: TGTGCCAGCGGCGGGGGCGGGGCCCAAGAGACCCAGTACTTC
d_gene: NA; v_gene: TRBV15; j_gene: TRBJ1-5; abundance: few; CDR3aa: CATSRDFGLGQPQHF; CDR3nt: TGTGCCACCAGCAGAGATTTCGGTTTGGGTCAGCCCCAGCATTTT
d_gene: NA; v_gene: TRBV28; j_gene: TRBJ1-5; abundance: NA; CDR3aa: CASSVGGIYSNQPQHF; CDR3nt: TGTGCCAGCAGCGTAGGGGGGATTTATAGCAATCAGCCCCAGCATTTT
d_gene: NA; v_gene: TRBV19; j_gene: TRBJ2-2; abundance: once; CDR3aa: CASSIWLAGKNTGELFF; CDR3nt: TGTGCCAGTAGTATATGGCTGGCGGGGAAGAACACCGGGGAGCTGTTTTTT
d_gene: NA; v_gene: TRBV4-2; j_gene: TRBJ2-6; abundance: NA; CDR3aa: CASSQEVGAGANVLTF; CDR3nt: TGTGCCAGCAGCCAAGAGGTGGGGGCTGGGGCCAACGTCCTGACTTTC
d_gene: NA; v_gene: TRBV28; j_gene: TRBJ2-7; abundance: NA; CDR3aa: CASRPAGGRGEQYF; CDR3nt: TGTGCCAGCCGCCCGGCAGGGGGGCGAGGCGAGCAGTACTTC
d_gene: TRBD2; v_gene: TRBV19; j_gene: TRBJ2-3; abundance: once; CDR3aa: CASRRTSGRATDTQYF; CDR3nt: TGTGCCAGTAGGAGGACTAGCGGGAGGGCCACAGATACGCAGTATTTT
d_gene: NA; v_gene: TRBV19; j_gene: TRBJ1-3; abundance: NA; CDR3aa: CASSQGNSGNTIYF; CDR3nt: TGTGCCAGTAGTCAGGGTAACTCTGGAAACACCATATATTTT
d_gene: NA; v_gene: TRBV6-5; j_gene: TRBJ1-1; abundance: NA; CDR3aa: CASATLAGAFF; CDR3nt: TGTGCCAGCGCAACACTGGCGGGAGCTTTCTTT
d_gene: NA; v_gene: TRBV15; j_gene: TRBJ1-2; abundance: NA; CDR3aa: CATSRDSGDNYGYTF; CDR3nt: TGTGCCACCAGCAGAGATAGTGGGGATAACTATGGCTACACCTTC
d_gene: TRBD1; v_gene: TRBV27; j_gene: TRBJ1-1; abundance: NA; CDR3aa: CASVRGTPGGPLNTEAFF; CDR3nt: TGTGCCAGCGTTAGAGGCACCCCAGGGGGGCCTCTGAACACTGAAGCTTTCTTT
d_gene: NA; v_gene: TRBV6-5; j_gene: TRBJ1-1; abundance: once; CDR3aa: CASSLEGGNTEAFF; CDR3nt: TGTGCCAGCAGCCTGGAGGGTGGGAACACTGAAGCTTTCTTT